The TCR beta chain described here comes from a study of cytomegalovirus exposure and HLA in healthy donors (dated by TCRdb to between 2016 and 2019). About the full investigation: An earlier analysis of approximately 550 of the donors reported roughly 270 Gb of sequence data and 100 million to 130 million unique TCR beta sequences from about 200 million T cells. The study combined high-throughput TCR immunosequencing, statistical association of individual TCRs with disease status, and machine learning to predict cytomegalovirus infection status. Typing coverage differed by locus: A, B, C, DRB1 and DQB1 were typed in roughly 620-630 donors, DQA1 in 500 to 550, DPA1 in 600 to 610, and DPB1 in just under 490. A later genetic analysis used genome-wide SNP genotypes for 398 of the 666 donors, treating that subset as a discovery cohort. A later analysis re-examined previously published TCR beta repertoires from roughly 720 donors and added high-resolution HLA genotyping to investigate patterns of TCR occurrence. Alongside the repertoire data, information on donor age, sex, ethnicity and CMV serostatus was compiled. HLA typing included class I and class II loci at four-digit resolution. Among 300 to 500 genotyped donors of the cohort, an average of approximately 220,000 unique TCR beta nucleotide sequences was sequenced per donor, of which about 19% were non-productive. The study used immunosequencing to profile the T cell repertoires of more than 650 subjects and linked those repertoires to cytomegalovirus serostatus. Roughly 300 gigabases of sequencing data and tens of millions of unique TCR sequences were included in an early release covering 500 to 750 HLA-typed donors. The aim of the study was to test whether cataloging public T cell receptors could identify signatures of past pathogen exposure. In addition to the first cohort of roughly 670 subjects, a separate validation cohort of 120 different subjects was used. In an earlier analysis of around 540 of the donors, high-throughput TCR beta sequencing was used to judge whether each TCR beta V gene segment behaved as functional or pseudogenic. Four or five DR-DQ haplotypes were treated as single units for association and clustering because of strong linkage in the cohort. In the later analysis, no new phenotypic data were used to find candidate immune exposures; instead, reliance was placed on TCR beta sequences and their occurrence across donors. The genetic ancestry cluster associated with self-reported Caucasian donors included 80% to 90% of the roughly 380 genotyped donors. Every repertoire in the discovery cohort had been generated on one and the same sequencing platform. Summary of the overall study and its limitations: Several of the top co-occurrence clusters appeared to be linked to parvovirus B19, influenza, CMV and Epstein-Barr virus, according to a later analysis. A cluster of highly shared sequence variants was judged likely to represent a technical artifact of the sequencing pipeline. In a later analysis, the rate of TCR association differed among HLA loci, with DRB1 alleles having the most associated TCRs and HLA-C alleles having the fewest. In both the original and validation cohorts, the classifier was reported to diagnose cytomegalovirus status with high specificity and sensitivity. In a later analysis, HLA-associated TCR beta chains were found to be more clonally expanded and to have lower generation probabilities than equally common non-associated chains. Linkage disequilibrium might explain the correlated functional status among segregating V segments, but an unknown experimental factor could not be excluded. Because counts were too low, roughly 17 rarely observed V segments, including chromosome 9 orphons, were left out of the earlier analysis of 500 to 750 of the donors. V-gene and J-gene trimming of TCR beta chains was associated with a missense DCLRE1C variant in a later genetic analysis, and the association was replicated in an independent cohort. The 87-base-pair reads could not distinguish some IMGT-functional V segments, including TRBV6-2 and TRBV6-3, so those segments were excluded. Only TCR beta chains were sequenced in this cohort, and the absence of alpha or paired-chain data limited detectable features. Assigning TCR associations to individual alleles was difficult when HLA alleles, especially DR and DQ, strongly co-occurred. A later analysis found that most CMV-associated TCR beta chains appeared HLA-restricted, with HLA associations seemingly driven largely by CMV exposure. Immune exposure information for the cohort was limited to CMV serostatus. The presence/absence analyses assumed that sequencing depth was roughly uniform across donors, and that assumption may not be true. A few of the identified cytomegalovirus-associated TCR beta chains were confirmed in vitro to be specific for cytomegalovirus antigens. According to the authors, the approach could potentially be generalized to other disease states and immunological phenotypes. A further reported finding was that TCR beta sequences accurately predicted the HLA-A and HLA-B alleles for most subjects in the first cohort. Because some donors lacked HLA typing at each locus, the association tests relied only on the typed subset. In an earlier analysis of around 500 of the donors, most TCR beta V segments appeared in productive rearrangements about 90% or about 30% of the time, broadly matching IMGT annotations. Compared with the roughly 670-donor mean, donors in an Asian-associated ancestry cluster had fewer N-insertions in productive TCRs, according to a later genetic analysis. Most TCR sequences were seen in very few donors, while some public TCRs were found in many individuals. A total of 150 to 200 TCR beta chains were listed by the study as associated with cytomegalovirus. A later analysis associated about 18,000 TCR beta sequences with specific HLA alleles at a false discovery rate of 0.05.

The library was prepared using the immunoSEQ multiplex PCR assay. For the multiplex PCR, a mixture combining 60 forward primers for TCR Vbeta segments and 13 reverse primers for TCR Jbeta segments was used. Amplification of the CDR3 region of rearranged TCR beta genes was performed with a multiplex PCR assay on genomic DNA. The amplified TCR beta libraries were sequenced on the Illumina HiSeq System as 87-base-pair reads. The published analysis was carried out like this. Across the 666 repertoires, a later analysis counted 60 million to 90 million unique TCR beta chains, 9.5 million to 12 million of which were shared by at least two donors. Raw reads were error-corrected and collapsed into unique sequences with a nearest-neighbor algorithm that merged closely related sequences to remove PCR and sequencing errors. To assign V, D and J gene segments, CDR3 sequences were aligned to IMGT reference sequences. Each retained sequence needed at least a six-nucleotide match to both a V gene segment and a J gene segment. A rearrangement counted as productive if the CDR3 had no stop codons and remained in frame with V and J, and every other rearrangement counted as non-productive. Following IMGT convention, CDR3 was defined as the stretch from the second conserved V-encoded cysteine to the conserved J-encoded phenylalanine. The earlier analysis of about 570 of the donors excluded any sequence lacking an unambiguous match to a single V gene segment. An earlier analysis of just under 600 of the donors called V segments functional above 56.7% productive rearrangements and segregating when the between-donor standard deviation exceeded 5%. A statistical classification framework was developed to diagnose cytomegalovirus status using the catalog of TCR beta chain sequences. In a later analysis, V and J genes were assigned by comparing TCR nucleotide sequences against IMGT/GENE-DB human TR gene sequences. A later analysis assigned CDR3 sequences and most-parsimonious VDJ recombination scenarios with the TCRdist pipeline. In a later analysis, each TCR beta chain was defined by its CDR3 amino acid sequence together with its V-gene family, and reads lacking a unique V-gene family were excluded. In a later analysis, approximately 590 highly shared, low-generation-probability nucleotide sequences were removed to address suspected cross-contamination and a sequencing artifact. In a later analysis, a clonal expansion index for each public chain was calculated from normalized within-repertoire ranks of inferred template counts. In a later analysis, generation probabilities were computed using a VDJ recombination model fitted to out-of-frame rearrangements, and the results were checked against IGoR. A later analysis scored TCR-TCR, TCR-HLA and TCR-CMV co-occurrence with hypergeometric tests, applying a repertoire-size bias correction to TCR pairs. False discovery rates were estimated in a later analysis by permuting HLA or CMV assignments 20 times. A later analysis grouped co-occurring TCRs with DBSCAN, adding TCRdist sequence similarity when clustering within HLA-allele-positive subsets. For co-occurrence clustering, repertoires with fewer than 30,000 or more than 120,000 public chains were excluded, along with roughly 5 repertoires with anomalous nucleotide sharing. Here the immuneACCESS table is served through TCRdb, limited to in-frame sequences with V and J called. Missing clones are a known gap in these copies; in checked studies unresolved V genes cover under half, and the rest lacks a known reason. The DNA was the basis for D and trimming; V, J and clone size are from that table. Within this sample are under 150,000 clones, with roughly four fifths of them counted one time only. Around 2% of the sample goes to the ten largest clones.

The cohort was made up of around 720 healthy bone marrow donors. Cohort members were all nominally healthy when sampled, although unrecorded immune exposures were likely present. The donor was CMV seronegative and was included in the group of 352 seronegative cohort members. Each donor provided a peripheral blood sample, and peripheral blood mononuclear cells were used for TCR beta sequencing. Genomic DNA was extracted from the blood cell samples with the Qiagen DNeasy Blood Extraction Kit. The CDR3 measures 14 amino acids from cysteine to phenylalanine. Just CDR3 DNA is preserved here, 42 bases in frame from base 1. From the germline V gene, CDR1 is SGDLS and CDR2 is YYNGEE. V and J are truncated by 3 bases and 5 bases respectively, leaving an intervening sequence of 14 bases. Points on this clone: Its target antigen remains unknown. The input lacks base qualities; no much larger clone sits a single base away.

The specimen sequenced was PBMCs. The sequence was collected from a woman aged 50 to 60 in good health and CMV-seronegative. The rearrangement combines TRBV9 with TRBJ2-5, with TRBD2 perhaps the D gene, on 6 matching bases. The DNA reads TGTGCCAGCAGCGGGGGACTGCGGAGCGAGACCCAGTACTTC. It translates as CASSGGLRSETQYF.